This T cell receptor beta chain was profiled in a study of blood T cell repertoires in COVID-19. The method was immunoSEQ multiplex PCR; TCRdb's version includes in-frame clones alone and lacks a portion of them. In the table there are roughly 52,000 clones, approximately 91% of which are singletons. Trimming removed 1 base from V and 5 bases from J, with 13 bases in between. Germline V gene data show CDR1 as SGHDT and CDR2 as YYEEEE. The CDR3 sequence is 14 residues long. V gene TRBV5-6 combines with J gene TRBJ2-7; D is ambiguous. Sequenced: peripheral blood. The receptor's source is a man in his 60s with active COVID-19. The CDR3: CASSLLSSYHEQYF. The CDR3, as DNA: TGTGCCAGCAGCTTGCTGTCTTCGTATCACGAGCAGTACTTC. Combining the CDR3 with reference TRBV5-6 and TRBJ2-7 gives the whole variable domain DAGVTQSPTHLIKTRGQQVTLRCSPKSGHDTVSWYQQALGQGPQFIFQYYEEEERQRGNFPDRFSGHQFPNYSSELNVNALLLGDSALYLCASSLLSSYHEQYFGPGTRLTVT.